This T cell receptor beta chain was sequenced in a study of blood T cells in healthy people across ages. V lost 7 bases and J lost 1, with 16 bases in between. Germline CDR1 is SGHTA and CDR2 is FQGNSA. The CDR3 spans 15 residues. Every sample yielded at least 6 million isolated PBMCs. For the second PCR, which ran for 7 to 11 cycles, a sample-barcoded 5' primer and a J-beta primer mix were used. TCRdb redid the calling of the 5' RACE reads with MiXCR, one entry per CDR3 protein. The data contain approximately 690,000 distinct CDR3 sequences, approximately 50% of them seen just once; the ten biggest clones take up 35% to 40%.

Sequenced material: blood. The chain uses TRBV7-2 and TRBJ1-1, with D possibly being TRBD1 (6 bases). This sequence originates from a man aged 60 to 69 in good health. The CDR3 nucleotides are TGTGCCAGCACCCCCCACGGGGGGGCGAACACTGAAGCTTTCTTT. As protein: CASTPHGGANTEAFF.